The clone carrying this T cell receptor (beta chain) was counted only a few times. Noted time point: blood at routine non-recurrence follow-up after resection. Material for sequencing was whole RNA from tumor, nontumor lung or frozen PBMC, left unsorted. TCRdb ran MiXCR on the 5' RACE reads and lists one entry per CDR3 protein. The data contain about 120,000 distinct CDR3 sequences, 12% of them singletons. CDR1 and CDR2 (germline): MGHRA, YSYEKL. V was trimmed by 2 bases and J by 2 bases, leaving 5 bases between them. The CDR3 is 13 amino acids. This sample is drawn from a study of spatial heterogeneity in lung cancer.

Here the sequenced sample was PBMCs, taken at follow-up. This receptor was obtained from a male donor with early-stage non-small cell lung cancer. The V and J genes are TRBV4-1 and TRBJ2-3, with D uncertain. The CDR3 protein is CASSQTFTDTQYF. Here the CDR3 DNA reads TGCGCCAGCAGCCAAACTTTCACAGATACGCAGTATTTT.